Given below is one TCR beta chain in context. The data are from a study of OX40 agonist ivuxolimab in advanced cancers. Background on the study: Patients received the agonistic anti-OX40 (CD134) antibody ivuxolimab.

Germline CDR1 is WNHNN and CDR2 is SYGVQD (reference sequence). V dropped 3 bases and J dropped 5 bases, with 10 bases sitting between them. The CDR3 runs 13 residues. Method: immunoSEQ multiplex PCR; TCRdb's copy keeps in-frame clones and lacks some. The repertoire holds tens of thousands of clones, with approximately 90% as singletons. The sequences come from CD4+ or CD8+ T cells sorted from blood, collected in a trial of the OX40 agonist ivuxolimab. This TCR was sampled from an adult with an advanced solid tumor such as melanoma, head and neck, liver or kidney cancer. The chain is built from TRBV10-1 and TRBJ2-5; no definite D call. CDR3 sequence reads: CASSEGLGETQYF. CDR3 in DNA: TGCGCCAGCAGTGAAGGTTTAGGGGAGACCCAGTACTTC.